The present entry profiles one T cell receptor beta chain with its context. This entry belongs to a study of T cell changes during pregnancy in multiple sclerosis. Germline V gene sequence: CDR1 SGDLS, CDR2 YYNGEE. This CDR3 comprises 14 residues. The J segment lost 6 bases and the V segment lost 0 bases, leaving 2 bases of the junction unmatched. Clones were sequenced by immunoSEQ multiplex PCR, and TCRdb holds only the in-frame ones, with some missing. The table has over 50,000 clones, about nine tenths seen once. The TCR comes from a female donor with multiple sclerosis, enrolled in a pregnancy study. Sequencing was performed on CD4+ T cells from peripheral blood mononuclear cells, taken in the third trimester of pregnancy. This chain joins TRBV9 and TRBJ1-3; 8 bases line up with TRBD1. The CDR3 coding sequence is TGTGCCAGCAGCGTAGACCAGGGGGCAAACACCATATATTTT. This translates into CASSVDQGANTIYF.